The 30 T cell receptor beta chains below were found in one sample sequenced in a study of PD-1 blockade in classical Hodgkin lymphoma. Every patient experienced relapse after autologous stem cell transplantation, and brentuximab vedotin exposure varied. Libraries were prepared by immunoSEQ multiplex PCR; TCRdb keeps only in-frame clonotypes and omits some of them. This table holds 11,000 to 15,000 clones, around 83% found once. The specimen comprised peripheral blood mononuclear cells (PBMCs), sampled at baseline. Receptors originate from a human donor with classical Hodgkin lymphoma.

This chain connects TRBV19 to TRBJ1-5; 7 bases agree with TRBD1. Germline CDR1 is LNHDA and CDR2 is SQIVND (reference sequence). The V gene end was trimmed by 6 bases and the J gene end by 5 bases; junction bases not matched to a gene: 7. The CDR3 runs 14 residues. CDR3: CASSTGTDDQPQHF. The CDR3 coding sequence is TGTGCCAGTAGCACCGGGACAGATGATCAGCCCCAGCATTTT.

The rearrangement links TRBV7-9 to TRBJ2-7; 8 nucleotides align to TRBD2. Trimming removed 5 bases from V and 0 bases from J; junction bases left unmatched: 15. The length of the CDR3 is 18 residues. Germline V gene data show CDR1 as SEHNR and CDR2 as FQNEAQ (reference sequence). The CDR3 loop is CASSPWGLGLGLSYEQYF. The CDR3 DNA reads TGTGCCAGCAGCCCATGGGGGCTGGGACTAGGGCTCTCCTACGAGCAGTACTTC.

The gene calls are TRBV6-1 and TRBJ2-7; no definite D call. Trimming took 5 bases from V and 5 from J, leaving 7 bases between them. CDR1 MNHNS and CDR2 SASEGT come from the germline V gene. The CDR3 runs 11 residues. CDR3 in amino acids: CASSLGHEQYF. The CDR3 bases are TGTGCCAGCAGTCTCGGCCACGAGCAGTACTTC.

The chain carries TRBV9 and TRBJ2-1, with TRBD2 as a possible D gene (5 bases). The CDR3 is made up of 10 amino acids. The V end lost 7 bases, the J end lost 7 bases, and 6 bases lay between the germline ends. CDR1 and CDR2 (germline): SGDLS, YYNGEE. In DNA, the CDR3 is TGTGCCAGCGGCGGGAATGAGCAGTTCTTC. It specifies CASGGNEQFF.

For the CDR3, the DNA is TGTGCCAGCAGTTCCCCGGAGGGGGAGCTGTTTTTT. The encoded protein is CASSSPEGELFF. The gene calls are TRBV6-6 and TRBJ2-2; the D is unclear. The V gene's germline CDR1 is MNHNY and CDR2 SVGAGI (reference sequence). Deletions cut 4 bases from V and 8 bases from J, with 8 bases between. The CDR3 has 12 residues.

The chain links TRBV7-7 to TRBJ2-5; possibly TRBD2 for D (5 bases). V lost 5 bases, J lost 5 bases, and 12 bases lay in between. Germline lookup yields CDR1 SSHAT and CDR2 FNYEAQ (reference sequence). There are 13 residues in the CDR3. CDR3 region: CASSPEVGETQYF. Written as DNA, the CDR3 is TGTGCCAGCAGCCCGGAGGTAGGGGAGACCCAGTACTTC.

The V gene is TRBV5-6, the J gene TRBJ2-2; no firm D call. CDR3 length equals 13 residues. Germline V CDR1 and CDR2: SGHDT, YYEEEE. The germline V and J ends were trimmed by 3 bases and 6 bases, with 9 bases remaining between them. Here the CDR3 DNA reads TGTGCCAGCAGCTCGGACGCAGCCGGGGAGCTGTTTTTT. The encoded protein is CASSSDAAGELFF. The complete variable domain, with remaining parts taken from reference TRBV5-6 and TRBJ2-2, reads DAGVTQSPTHLIKTRGQQVTLRCSPKSGHDTVSWYQQALGQGPQFIFQYYEEEERQRGNFPDRFSGHQFPNYSSELNVNALLLGDSALYLCASSSDAAGELFFGEGSRLTVL.

This clone is a singleton in its sample. V is TRBV2 and J is TRBJ2-1; 10 bases align to TRBD1. There are 13 residues in the CDR3. The V and J ends lost 8 bases and 8 bases, in that order; junction bases with no gene match: 6. Germline CDR1 SNHLY, CDR2 FYNNEI. CDR3 coding DNA: TGTGCCAGCGGACAGGGGGAGGGATATGAGCAGTTCTTC. Translated, it gives CASGQGEGYEQFF.

This sequence joins TRBV6-1 and TRBJ2-7; 7 bases fit TRBD1. Germline trimming cut 4 bases from V and 3 bases from J; bases unmatched to any gene: 6. The V gene's germline CDR1 is MNHNS and CDR2 SASEGT. CDR3 length: 14 amino acids. CDR3 sequence reads: CASSGQGTGYEQYF. The CDR3 DNA follows: TGTGCCAGCAGTGGACAGGGTACAGGCTACGAGCAGTACTTC.

This clone was seen a single time. The chain recombines TRBV4-2 with TRBJ2-1; weak D call: TRBD2 (6 bases). Per the germline V gene, CDR1 is LGHNA and CDR2 is YNFKEQ. Between the trimmed V and J ends, which lost 4 bases and 7 bases, there was a span of 17 bases. CDR3 length: 15 residues. CDR3 nucleotide sequence: TGTGCCAGCAGCCTCGGCGGGACCCCCTGGAATGAGCAGTTCTTC. Protein: CASSLGGTPWNEQFF.

The chain uses TRBV7-9 and TRBJ1-2; TRBD1 matches 8 bases. The V gene end was trimmed by 4 bases and the J gene end by 4 bases; junction bases not matched to a gene: 5. This CDR3 has 14 amino acids. Germline CDR1 is SEHNR and CDR2 is FQNEAQ (reference sequence). DNA for the CDR3: TGTGCCAGCAGCTCCCACAGGGGGACCTATGGCTACACCTTC. Its translation is CASSSHRGTYGYTF.

This chain links TRBV2 with TRBJ1-2; no reliable D call. The CDR3 has 11 residues. Germline V gene data show CDR1 as SNHLY and CDR2 as FYNNEI. CDR3 sequence reads: CAGRDLYGYTF. As DNA, the CDR3 is TGTGCTGGAAGGGATCTTTATGGCTACACCTTC.

This chain links TRBV29-1 with TRBJ2-7, with D perhaps matching TRBD1 or TRBD2 (5 bases each). V was cut by 4 bases and J by 4 bases, with 11 bases left in between. The germline V gene encodes CDR1 SQVTM and CDR2 ANQGSEA. The CDR3 has 12 residues. CDR3 nucleotide sequence: TGCAGCGTTGGGGGCAGGGAGTACGAGCAGTACTTC. Encoded protein: CSVGGREYEQYF.

A few counts support this clone. CDR3: CASSVVQDSNQPQHF. For the CDR3, the DNA is TGTGCCAGTAGTGTCGTACAGGATAGCAATCAGCCCCAGCATTTT. The chain is built from TRBV19 and TRBJ1-5; weak D call: TRBD1 (5 bases). The V and J ends lost 5 bases and 0 bases respectively, with 11 bases between them. This CDR3 is built from 15 residues. The V gene's germline CDR1 is LNHDA and CDR2 SQIVND (reference sequence).

The chain links TRBV10-3 to TRBJ2-3; no definite D call. The length of the CDR3 is 14 residues. Trimming stripped 4 bases from V and 2 bases from J, with 10 bases between. The germline V gene has CDR1 ENHRY and CDR2 SYGVKD. This chain's CDR3 is CAISVVRTTDTQYF. In DNA, the CDR3 is TGTGCCATCAGTGTCGTCAGGACCACAGATACGCAGTATTTT.

The genes are TRBV5-3 and TRBJ2-1, with 8 nucleotides matching TRBD2. TRBV5-3 is annotated as an ORF whose role is uncertain. There are 18 residues in the CDR3. The junction had 13 bases not matched to a gene; V was cut back by 0 bases and J by 5 bases. CDR3 sequence reads: CARSLAGTGTRVDNEQFF. CDR3 sequence (DNA): TGTGCCAGAAGCTTGGCGGGGACCGGGACTAGGGTCGACAATGAGCAGTTCTTC.

The chain uses TRBV15 and TRBJ2-1; 8 nucleotides match TRBD1. Germline lookup yields CDR1 LNHNV and CDR2 YYDKDF (reference sequence). V was pared by 0 bases and J by 1 base, with 2 bases of the junction left unmatched. The CDR3 has 16 amino acids. The CDR3 here is CATSREQGASYNEQFF. CDR3 bases: TGTGCCACCAGCAGAGAGCAGGGGGCGTCCTACAATGAGCAGTTCTTC.

The table lists this clone with a few counts. The V call is TRBV2, the J call TRBJ1-1; no clear D. The CDR3 runs 13 residues. The V and J ends lost 7 bases and 4 bases respectively, with 13 bases between them. Germline loops: CDR1 SNHLY, CDR2 FYNNEI. As DNA, the CDR3 is TGTGCCAGCAAGTTGAATGGGGTCACTGAAGCTTTCTTT. Encoded protein: CASKLNGVTEAFF.

V is TRBV13 and J is TRBJ2-1; D ambiguous. CDR3 length equals 11 residues. Germline CDR1 and CDR2: PRHDT and FYEKMQ (reference sequence). V was pared by 1 base and J by 9 bases, with 4 bases between. The CDR3 is CASSLDAEQFF. The CDR3 nucleotides are TGTGCCAGCAGCTTAGATGCTGAGCAGTTCTTC.

This clone was picked up one time. J is TRBJ2-7 and V is TRBV13; 10 positions agree with TRBD1. The germline V gene has CDR1 PRHDT and CDR2 FYEKMQ (reference sequence). There are 14 residues in the CDR3. V dropped 5 bases and J dropped 4; count of bases not matched to a gene: 5. The CDR3 DNA follows: TGTGCCAGCAGCACCGGGACAGGGGTTTACGAGCAGTACTTC. Translation: CASSTGTGVYEQYF.

V usage is TRBV19 and J usage is TRBJ2-3; D possibly uses TRBD1 or TRBD2 (5 bases each). Trimming took 5 bases from V and 0 from J, leaving 6 bases between them. CDR1 is LNHDA, CDR2 SQIVND, per germline (reference sequence). This CDR3 spans 13 amino acids. The CDR3 coding sequence is TGTGCCAGTAGTTGGGGGAGCACAGATACGCAGTATTTT. Translation gives CASSWGSTDTQYF.

The chain couples TRBV5-1 to TRBJ2-2; D remains ambiguous. Germline values: CDR1 SGHRS, CDR2 YFSETQ. CDR3 length: 15 residues. With 0 bases removed from V and 4 bases from J, the gap between germline ends came to 10 bases. The CDR3 DNA follows: TGCGCCAGCAGCTTGGATATTCCGGGCACCGGGGAGCTGTTTTTT. This encodes CASSLDIPGTGELFF.

The rearrangement uses TRBV18 and TRBJ1-1; tentatively, D is TRBD1 (6 bases). The V end lost 3 bases, the J end lost 6 bases, and 14 bases lay between the germline ends. The CDR3 is 14 residues long. The germline gives CDR1 KGHSH, CDR2 LQKENI. The DNA of the CDR3 is TGTGCCAGCTCACCCCCCGCGAGGGGGGCTGAAGCTTTCTTT. Translation: CASSPPARGAEAFF.

The chain combines TRBV14 with TRBJ2-5, with unresolved D. The CDR3 has 13 residues. Per germline, CDR1 SGHDN and CDR2 FVKESK. Trimming pared 0 bases from V and 7 bases from J, leaving 9 bases between. The CDR3: CASSQDLGGTQYF. In DNA, the CDR3 is TGTGCCAGCAGCCAAGATCTAGGCGGGACCCAGTACTTC.

DNA for the CDR3: TGTGCCAGCAGTTACGGGGGAAGCTCCTACAATGAGCAGTTCTTC. Translated: CASSYGGSSYNEQFF. V gene TRBV6-5 combines with J gene TRBJ2-1; either TRBD1 or TRBD2 may supply D (5 bases each). The CDR3 is 15 residues long. Trimming took 2 bases from V and 0 from J, leaving 8 bases between them. CDR1 is MNHEY and CDR2 is SVGAGI in the germline V gene.

The rearrangement uses TRBV27 and TRBJ1-1; D perhaps matches TRBD1 (5 bases). The germline CDR1 and CDR2 sequences are MNHEY and SMNVEV (reference sequence). This CDR3 has 15 amino acids. V was shortened by 2 bases and J by 1 base, with 11 bases between the two germline ends. CDR3 region: CASSLIFGGNTEAFF. CDR3 in DNA: TGTGCCAGCAGTTTAATATTCGGGGGGAACACTGAAGCTTTCTTT.

The V and J genes are TRBV5-1 and TRBJ1-6; D not certain. The V gene lost 6 bases and the J gene lost 6 bases, with 10 bases spanning the gap. The germline V gene has CDR1 SGHRS and CDR2 YFSETQ. The CDR3 length is 13 residues. The CDR3 region has the DNA TGCGCCAGCACCCCAGGAGGTAATTCACCCCTCCACTTT. Its translation is CASTPGGNSPLHF.

The count of this clone is one. The chain links TRBV9 to TRBJ1-4, with a weak D call TRBD1 (5 bases). The ends were cut back, 0 bases at V and 8 bases at J, with 8 bases in the middle. The CDR3 extends over 13 amino acids. CDR1 SGDLS and CDR2 YYNGEE come from the germline V gene. The CDR3 here is CASSVVPGEKLFF. CDR3 sequence (DNA): TGTGCCAGCAGCGTAGTCCCAGGGGAAAAACTGTTTTTT.

This chain joins TRBV11-2 and TRBJ1-6; the D is unclear. Germline V lookup: CDR1 SGHAT, CDR2 FQNNGV. This CDR3 is built from 15 residues. Trimming shortened V by 5 bases and J by 7 bases, and 15 bases separated the two germline ends. The chain's CDR3 is CASSLSAALNSPLHF. The CDR3 DNA reads TGTGCCAGCAGCCTATCAGCGGCCCTAAATTCACCCCTCCACTTT.

V usage is TRBV10-3 and J usage is TRBJ2-7, with 10 bases aligning to TRBD2. The CDR3 consists of 14 residues. V dropped 2 bases and J dropped 7; count of bases not matched to a gene: 5. Germline assignment: CDR1 ENHRY and CDR2 SYGVKD. The CDR3 coding sequence is TGTGCCATCAGTGAGACGCTAGCGGGGGAGGAGCAGTACTTC. Translated: CAISETLAGEEQYF.